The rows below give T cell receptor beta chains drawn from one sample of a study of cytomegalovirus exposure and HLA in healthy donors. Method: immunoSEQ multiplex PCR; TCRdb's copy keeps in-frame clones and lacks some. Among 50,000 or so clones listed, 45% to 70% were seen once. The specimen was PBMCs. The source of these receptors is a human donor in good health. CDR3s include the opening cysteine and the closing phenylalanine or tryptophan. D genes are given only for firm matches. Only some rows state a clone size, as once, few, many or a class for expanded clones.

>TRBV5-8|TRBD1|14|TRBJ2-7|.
CASSFPTGVDEQYF
TGTGCCAGCAGCTTCCCGACAGGGGTGGACGAGCAGTACTTC
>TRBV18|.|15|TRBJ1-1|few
CASSPPNGMNTEAFF
TGTGCCAGCTCACCACCGAACGGGATGAACACTGAAGCTTTCTTT
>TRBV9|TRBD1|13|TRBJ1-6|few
CATSTGHNSPLHF
TGTGCCACCTCGACAGGGCATAATTCACCCCTCCACTTT
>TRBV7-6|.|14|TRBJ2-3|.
CARRGRVRTDTQYF
TGTGCCCGGCGGGGTAGAGTGAGGACAGATACGCAGTATTTT
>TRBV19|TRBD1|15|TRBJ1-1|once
CASSNPTGVNTEAFF
TGTGCCAGTAGTAACCCGACAGGGGTGAACACTGAAGCTTTCTTT
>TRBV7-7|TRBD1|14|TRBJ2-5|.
CASSPGTGGETQYF
TGTGCTAGCAGCCCCGGGACAGGGGGAGAGACCCAGTACTTC
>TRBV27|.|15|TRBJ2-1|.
CASSSRARAGNEQFF
TGTGCCAGCAGTTCGAGGGCCCGGGCGGGCAATGAGCAGTTCTTC
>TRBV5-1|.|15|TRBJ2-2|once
CASSLAGPTTGELFF
TGCGCCAGCAGCTTGGCAGGCCCCACAACCGGGGAGCTGTTTTTT
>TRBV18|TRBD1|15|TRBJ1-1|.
CASSPETGVGTEAFF
TGTGCCAGCTCACCAGAAACAGGGGTAGGGACTGAAGCTTTCTTT
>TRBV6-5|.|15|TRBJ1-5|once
CASSYSGRANQPQHF
TGTGCCAGCAGTTACTCGGGGAGGGCCAATCAGCCCCAGCATTTT
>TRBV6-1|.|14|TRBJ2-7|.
CASSLDTWSYEQYF
TGTGCCAGCAGTCTGGACACCTGGTCCTACGAGCAGTACTTC
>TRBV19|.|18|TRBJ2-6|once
CASSKNQDSSSGANVLTF
TGTGCCAGTAGTAAAAATCAGGACAGTAGCTCTGGGGCCAACGTCCTGACTTTC
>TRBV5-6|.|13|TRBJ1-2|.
CASSLTTGRGYPF
TGTGCCAGCAGCTTGACTACAGGGCGAGGCTACCCCTTC
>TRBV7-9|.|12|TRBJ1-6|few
CASSFTGNELHF
TGTGCCAGCAGCTTTACAGGGAATGAGCTCCACTTT
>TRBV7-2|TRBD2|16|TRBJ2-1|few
CASSPKSGVNYNEQFF
TGTGCCAGCAGCCCTAAGAGCGGGGTTAACTACAATGAGCAGTTCTTC
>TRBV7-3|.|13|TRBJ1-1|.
CASSPQPTGSAFF
TGTGCCAGCAGCCCCCAGCCGACTGGGTCGGCTTTCTTT
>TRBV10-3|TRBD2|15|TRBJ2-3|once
CAISESAGRLDTQYF
TGTGCCATCAGTGAGTCAGCGGGGCGCCTCGATACGCAGTATTTT
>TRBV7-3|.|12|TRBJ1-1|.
CASSLTEGEAFF
TGTGCCAGCAGCTTAACAGAGGGTGAAGCTTTCTTT
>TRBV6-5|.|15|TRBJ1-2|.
CASSYGGALGGGYTF
TGTGCCAGCAGTTATGGAGGGGCCTTGGGAGGCGGCTACACCTTC
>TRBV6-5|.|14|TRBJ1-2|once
CASSPQHSGDGYTF
TGTGCCAGCAGTCCACAGCATTCGGGGGATGGCTACACCTTC
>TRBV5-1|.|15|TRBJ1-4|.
CASNAQGAANEKLFF
TGCGCCAGCAACGCCCAAGGGGCAGCTAATGAAAAACTGTTTTTT
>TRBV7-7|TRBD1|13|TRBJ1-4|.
CASSTGQDEKLFF
TGTGCTAGCAGCACCGGACAGGATGAAAAACTGTTTTTT
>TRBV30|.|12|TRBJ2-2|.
CAWSPQAGELFF
TGTGCCTGGAGCCCCCAGGCCGGGGAGCTGTTTTTT
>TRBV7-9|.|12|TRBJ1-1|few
CSSSLSGPEAFF
TGTTCCAGCAGCTTATCAGGCCCTGAAGCTTTCTTT
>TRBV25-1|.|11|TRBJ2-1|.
CASSVTNEQFF
TGTGCCAGCAGTGTGACAAACGAGCAGTTCTTC
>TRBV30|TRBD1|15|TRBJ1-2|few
CAWNLPGQANYGYTF
TGTGCCTGGAATCTACCGGGACAGGCTAACTATGGCTACACCTTC
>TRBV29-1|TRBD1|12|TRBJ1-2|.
CSVGGTDYGYTF
TGCAGCGTTGGAGGGACAGACTATGGCTACACCTTC
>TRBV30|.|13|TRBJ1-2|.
CAWYRQRAYGYTF
TGTGCCTGGTATAGACAGAGAGCCTATGGCTACACCTTC
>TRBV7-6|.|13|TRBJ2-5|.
CASSDRWRETQYF
TGTGCCAGCAGCGACCGATGGAGAGAGACCCAGTACTTC